These 9 T cell receptor beta chains were all obtained from the same sample, sequenced in a study of PD-1 blockade in mismatch repair-deficient tumors. Data came from immunoSEQ multiplex PCR; TCRdb stores just in-frame clones and leaves some out. The data contain approximately 25,000 clones, about 83% of them singletons. This material consisted of peripheral blood, taken 12 weeks after starting pembrolizumab. These receptors all stem from an adult with mismatch repair-deficient cancer.

This chain uses TRBV27 with TRBJ2-7; 12 nucleotides match TRBD2. Germline V gene sequence: CDR1 MNHEY, CDR2 SMNVEV (reference sequence). The CDR3 is 14 residues long. Trimming at V came to 6 bases and at J to 2 bases, leaving 2 bases not matched to a gene. In DNA, the CDR3 is TGTGCCAGCAGCCGGACTAGCGGGACCTACGAGCAGTACTTC. Its translation is CASSRTSGTYEQYF.

The chain recombines TRBV28 with TRBJ2-3; tentatively, D is TRBD2 (5 bases). Germline assignment: CDR1 MDHEN and CDR2 SYDVKM. Trimming took off 6 bases at V and 1 base at J, with 17 bases between the two ends. This CDR3 is 16 amino acids long. CDR3 sequence: CASSLRWGDRTDTQYF. As DNA, the CDR3 is TGTGCCAGCAGCCTGCGGTGGGGAGATCGCACAGATACGCAGTATTTT.

The chain links TRBV10-3 to TRBJ2-5; 8 bases map to TRBD1. The V segment lost 2 bases and the J segment 5 bases; nucleotides outside the gene matches: 10. The CDR3 extends over 16 amino acids. CDR1 and CDR2 (germline): ENHRY, SYGVKD. CDR3 in amino acids: CAISEAYQGARETQYF. The CDR3 nucleotides read TGTGCCATCAGTGAGGCGTATCAGGGGGCACGGGAGACCCAGTACTTC.

This chain connects TRBV18 to TRBJ1-1, with D unclear. V was clipped by 6 bases and J by 3 bases, with 8 bases between them. Looked up from germline, CDR1 is KGHSH and CDR2 is LQKENI. The CDR3 loop spans 12 amino acids. As DNA, the CDR3 is TGTGCCAGCTCCCTAGTGGACACTGAAGCTTTCTTT. It encodes CASSLVDTEAFF.

This rearrangement joins TRBV6-1 to TRBJ1-5; a weak D match, TRBD1 (5 bases). The CDR3 extends over 13 amino acids. V lost 5 bases and J 7 bases, leaving 12 bases between the germline ends. CDR1 is MNHNS, CDR2 SASEGT, per germline. For the CDR3, the DNA is TGTGCCAGCAGTTCAGGGCAGAAACAGCCCCAGCATTTT. Translating it yields CASSSGQKQPQHF.

The chain carries TRBV7-9 and TRBJ2-7, with TRBD1 matching over 8 bases. The CDR3 spans 14 residues. Germline values: CDR1 SEHNR, CDR2 FQNEAQ (reference sequence). Trimming took 2 bases from V and 5 from J; bases not matched to a gene: 5. CDR3 in amino acids: CASSLFPGGNEQYF. CDR3 bases: TGTGCCAGCAGCTTATTCCCAGGGGGCAACGAGCAGTACTTC.

This chain joins TRBV18 and TRBJ1-1; a possible D gene is TRBD1 (6 bases). Deletions cut 1 base from V and 4 bases from J, with 16 bases between. The CDR3 spans 16 residues. Germline CDR1 reads KGHSH; CDR2 reads LQKENI. The CDR3 DNA reads TGTGCCAGCTCACCACAAAAGCAGCTAGGGGGCACTGAAGCTTTCTTT. The encoded protein is CASSPQKQLGGTEAFF.

J is TRBJ2-7 and V is TRBV18, with a possible D match to TRBD2 (5 bases). Germline values: CDR1 KGHSH, CDR2 LQKENI. Trimming cost V 5 bases and J 3 bases, with 11 bases left between them. This CDR3 comprises 13 residues. CDR3 bases: TGTGCCAGCTCAGGACGGGGTGTCTACGAGCAGTACTTC. Residues: CASSGRGVYEQYF.

J is TRBJ2-1 and V is TRBV27; D uncertain. Germline V gene sequence: CDR1 MNHEY, CDR2 SMNVEV (reference sequence). The CDR3 extends over 12 amino acids. Trimming shortened V by 9 bases and J by 8 bases, and 14 bases separated the two germline ends. CDR3 in amino acids: CASGLVGDEQFF. DNA of the CDR3: TGTGCCAGTGGTCTCGTAGGAGATGAGCAGTTCTTC.